This T cell receptor (beta chain) was captured by sequencing in a study of T-cell reconstitution after alpha-beta-depleted transplantation in children. Preparing the TCRbeta library involved the use of unique molecular identifiers. TCRdb fed the PCR reads into MiXCR, producing one record per CDR3 protein. The sample holds about 420,000 distinct CDR3 sequences, approximately 10% seen once. This clonotype came up many times. J gave up 6 bases and V 1 base, and 14 bases lay outside the gene matches. The germline gives CDR1 LNHNV, CDR2 YYDKDF (reference sequence). The CDR3 totals 17 residues. The chain recombines TRBV15 with TRBJ2-5, with 7 bases identical to TRBD2. The sample consisted of PBMCs from the stem cell graft donor, taken from the stem cell graft. The receptor was isolated from a human donor who donated a stem cell graft to a child with acute myeloid leukemia. CDR3 bases: TGTGCCACCAGCAGAGTGGAAGCGGGACCAGAGGGAAAGACCCAGTACTTC. This translates into CATSRVEAGPEGKTQYF. Drawing the rest from reference TRBV15 and TRBJ2-5, the complete variable domain is DAMVIQNPRYQVTQFGKPVTLSCSQTLNHNVMYWYQQKSSQAPKLLFHYYDKDFNNEADTPDNFQSRRPNTSFCFLDIRSPGLGDTAMYLCATSRVEAGPEGKTQYFGPGTRLLVL.